This TCR beta chain was sequenced in a study of technical replicates of blood from a few donors. TCRdb's copy holds only in-frame clones and misses some; the assay was immunoSEQ multiplex PCR. The sample lists approximately 73,000 clones, around 92% occurring once. CDR1 is SNHLY, CDR2 FYNNEI, per germline. The V end was cut by 6 bases, the J end by 2 bases, with 4 bases between. The length of the CDR3 is 11 residues. V is TRBV2 and J is TRBJ2-5; D ambiguous. Specimen: T cells isolated from PBMCs. This receptor was taken from a human donor in good health. The CDR3 here is CASRYQETQYF. CDR3 nucleotide sequence: TGTGCCAGCAGGTATCAAGAGACCCAGTACTTC.